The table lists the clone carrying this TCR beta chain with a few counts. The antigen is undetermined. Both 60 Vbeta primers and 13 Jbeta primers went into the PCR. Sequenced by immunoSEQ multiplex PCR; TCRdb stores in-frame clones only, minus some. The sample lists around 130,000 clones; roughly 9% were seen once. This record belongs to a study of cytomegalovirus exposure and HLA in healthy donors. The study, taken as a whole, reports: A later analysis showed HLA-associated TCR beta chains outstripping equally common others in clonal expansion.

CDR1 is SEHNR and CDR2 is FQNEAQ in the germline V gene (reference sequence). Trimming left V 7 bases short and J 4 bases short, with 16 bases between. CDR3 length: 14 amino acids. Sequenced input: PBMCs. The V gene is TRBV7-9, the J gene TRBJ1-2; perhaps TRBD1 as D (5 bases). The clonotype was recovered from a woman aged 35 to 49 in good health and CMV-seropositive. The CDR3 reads CASTNSGRVYGYTF. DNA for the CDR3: TGTGCCAGCACTAACTCGGGCAGGGTCTATGGCTACACCTTC.